The 31 T cell receptor beta chains listed next were all sequenced from one sample in a study. TCRdb ran MiXCR on the reads and lists one entry per CDR3 protein. The sample carries about 7,000 distinct CDR3 sequences, roughly 32% recorded once. The material sequenced was blood. The receptors come from a human donor.

The J gene is TRBJ2-3, the V gene TRBV10-1; D is possibly TRBD1 or TRBD2 (5 bases each). The ends were cut back, 0 bases at V and 11 bases at J, with 18 bases in the middle. The CDR3 contains 15 residues. Germline V gives CDR1 WNHNN, CDR2 SYGVQD (reference sequence). This CDR3 is CASSESRGALNEQYF. CDR3 coding DNA: TGCGCCAGCAGTGAGTCAAGGGGAGCATTGAATGAGCAGTATTTT.

This clonotype is large in the sample. The rearrangement links TRBV29-1 to TRBJ1-2; 7 nucleotides align to TRBD1. The junction had 4 bases not matched to a gene; V was cut back by 7 bases and J by 8 bases. The CDR3 is 10 amino acids. The germline V gene has CDR1 SQVTM and CDR2 ANQGSEA. CDR3 bases: TGCAGCGCTGAGACAGGGGGCTACACCTTC. Its translation: CSAETGGYTF.

This clonotype was detected ten times or more. The gene calls are TRBV20-1 and TRBJ1-1; TRBD1 matches at 8 bases. This CDR3 spans 15 amino acids. Germline V lookup: CDR1 DFQATT, CDR2 SNEGSKA (reference sequence). V lost 6 bases, J lost 1 base, and 10 bases stayed unmatched. This chain's CDR3 is CSARSNRGANTEAFF. Here the CDR3 DNA reads TGCAGTGCGCGCTCGAACAGGGGGGCGAACACTGAAGCTTTCTTT.

The rearrangement links TRBV4-2 to TRBJ1-5, with no clear D. Between the trimmed V and J ends, which lost 0 bases and 5 bases, there was a span of 5 bases. Germline CDR1 is LGHNA and CDR2 is YNFKEQ. The CDR3 is made up of 13 amino acids. CDR3 sequence: CASSQEVDQPQHF. For the CDR3, the DNA is TGTGCCAGCAGCCAAGAAGTCGATCAGCCCCAGCATTTT.

The rearrangement links TRBV20-1 to TRBJ2-7, with TRBD2 matching 8 bases. The ends lost 1 base at V and 7 bases at J; junction bases unmatched: 12. The CDR3 runs to 15 residues. Germline V gene data show CDR1 as DFQATT and CDR2 as SNEGSKA (reference sequence). The CDR3 DNA is TGCAGTGCTAGAGTTTGGGGTAGCGGGATGGGGGAGCAGTACTTC. It translates to CSARVWGSGMGEQYF.

In its sample, this clonotype ranks as medium-sized (0.01 to 0.1%). V is TRBV29-1 and J is TRBJ1-2; 8 bases fit TRBD1. V trimming: 6 bases; J trimming: 3 bases; junction bases outside the gene matches: 6. CDR1 SQVTM and CDR2 ANQGSEA come from the germline V gene. The CDR3 is 13 residues long. DNA for the CDR3: TGCAGCGTGGGACAGGACTATTACTATGGCTACACCTTC. Protein: CSVGQDYYYGYTF.

In the case of this clonotype: A much larger clone lies a single base off, so this may be a read error. The chain couples TRBV30 to TRBJ2-7; 14 bases match TRBD2. In germline, CDR1 is GTSNPN, CDR2 SVGIG (reference sequence). There are 20 residues in the CDR3. J was trimmed by 7 bases and V by 2 bases; bases with no gene match: 22. For the CDR3, the DNA is TGTGCCTGGAGTCCCTCGGACAGGAGGACTAGCGGGAGGTCCTACAATGAGCAGTACTTC. Its translation is CAWSPSDRRTSGRSYNEQYF.

This clonotype was counted ten times or more. The genes are TRBV4-2 and TRBJ2-1, with D possibly TRBD2 on 5 matching bases. The CDR3 extends over 14 amino acids. Germline lookup yields CDR1 LGHNA and CDR2 YNFKEQ. Trimming cost V 3 bases and J 8 bases, with 14 bases left between them. CDR3 in DNA: TGTGCCAGCAGCCAGGAGCGGTTGAGCGATGAGCAGTTCTTC. Its protein is CASSQERLSDEQFF.

The chain combines TRBV29-1 with TRBJ2-5; D not certain. CDR3 length equals 13 residues. V gave up 8 bases and J gave up 0 bases, with 13 bases separating them. CDR1 is SQVTM and CDR2 is ANQGSEA in the germline V gene. The CDR3 spells CSQVLDYQETQYF. The CDR3 region has the DNA TGCAGCCAAGTATTGGATTACCAAGAGACCCAGTACTTC.

This clonotype qualifies as medium-sized (0.01 to 0.1%). The rearrangement joins TRBV29-1 to TRBJ1-1, with D perhaps TRBD1 (6 bases). The CDR3 totals 15 residues. The V end was cut by 3 bases, the J end by 1 base, with 15 bases between. Per germline, CDR1 SQVTM and CDR2 ANQGSEA. As DNA, the CDR3 is TGCAGCGTTGATTTGCAGGGGAAGGGGAACACTGAAGCTTTCTTT. Translated: CSVDLQGKGNTEAFF.

The V and J genes are TRBV12-3 or TRBV12-4 and TRBJ2-7; a possible D gene is TRBD2 (5 bases). The CDR3 covers 10 residues. V was shortened by 6 bases and J by 5 bases, with 5 bases between the two germline ends. The CDR3 loop reads CASRGDEQYF. Here the CDR3 DNA reads TGTGCCAGCAGGGGAGACGAGCAGTACTTC.

Relative to its sample, this clonotype is medium-sized (0.01 to 0.1%). The chain couples TRBV20-1 to TRBJ2-1; TRBD2 aligns across 8 bases. Looked up from germline, CDR1 is DFQATT and CDR2 is SNEGSKA (reference sequence). V trimming: 1 base; J trimming: 0 bases; junction bases outside the gene matches: 8. The CDR3 is 17 amino acids. The CDR3 sequence is CSARAISGTYSYNEQFF. DNA of the CDR3: TGCAGTGCTAGAGCGATTAGCGGGACCTACTCCTACAATGAGCAGTTCTTC.

This clonotype was seen only once. The chain is built from TRBV29-1 and TRBJ1-5, with D perhaps matching TRBD1 (5 bases). Germline CDR1 SQVTM, CDR2 ANQGSEA. Trimming pared 0 bases from V and 12 bases from J, leaving 15 bases between. The CDR3 spans 13 residues. The CDR3 coding sequence is TGCAGCGTTGAAGATAGAAGTGGCCAGGGCCAGCATTTT. This codes for CSVEDRSGQGQHF.

This sequence joins TRBV30 and TRBJ1-1, with D hard to call. This CDR3 comprises 14 residues. CDR1 GTSNPN and CDR2 SVGIG come from the germline V gene (reference sequence). The V and J ends lost 1 base and 8 bases respectively, with 17 bases between them. In nucleotides, the CDR3 is TGTGCCTGGAGTGGGGAAGACGGAAATGAGGAAGCTTTCTTT. Residues: CAWSGEDGNEEAFF.

A note on this clonotype: The junction does not match germline at one end; this may be a read error. The CDR3 nucleotides read TGCAGCGTTGAAGATGGGGGTATCAATCAGCCTCAGCATTTT. Translation gives CSVEDGGINQPQHF. J is TRBJ1-5 and V is TRBV29-1; D may be TRBD1 (5 bases). The CDR3 spans 14 residues. Germline lookup yields CDR1 SQVTM and CDR2 ANQGSEA.

This clonotype is deemed medium-sized. The chain joins TRBV29-1 to TRBJ1-4; 7 positions match TRBD1. CDR3 size: 15 residues. Looked up from germline, CDR1 is SQVTM and CDR2 is ANQGSEA. The junction had 13 bases not matched to a gene; V was cut back by 4 bases and J by 8 bases. The DNA for the CDR3 is TGCAGCGTTGCCATCCCCCCTCGACAGGGAGAAAAACTGTTTTTT. This sequence encodes CSVAIPPRQGEKLFF.

On this clonotype itself: This clone may be a read error of a much larger clone one base away. The V call is TRBV4-2, the J call TRBJ1-4; D remains ambiguous. CDR3 size: 14 residues. Between the trimmed V and J ends, which lost 2 bases and 8 bases, there was a span of 12 bases. Germline loops: CDR1 LGHNA, CDR2 YNFKEQ. CDR3: CASSQIALDEKLFF. The DNA of the CDR3 is TGTGCCAGCAGCCAAATAGCCCTCGACGAAAAACTGTTTTTT.

By share, this clonotype counts as medium-sized (0.01 to 0.1%). This chain uses TRBV20-1 with TRBJ1-1; no clear D gene. Germline loops: CDR1 DFQATT, CDR2 SNEGSKA (reference sequence). The CDR3 runs 13 residues. The ends were cut back, 5 bases at V and 5 bases at J, with 15 bases in the middle. The CDR3 spells CSALLGGITEAFF. The DNA of the CDR3 is TGCAGTGCTCTTTTGGGAGGGATTACTGAAGCTTTCTTT.

This clonotype is medium-sized (0.01 to 0.1%). V usage is TRBV29-1 and J usage is TRBJ2-2; 9 bases map to TRBD2. Trimming at V came to 3 bases and at J to 8 bases, leaving 7 bases not matched to a gene. CDR1 and CDR2 (germline): SQVTM, ANQGSEA. The CDR3 has 14 amino acids. The CDR3, as DNA: TGCAGCGTTGAGACAGCGGGGGGTTTGGGGGAGCTGTTTTTT. It is translated as CSVETAGGLGELFF.

For this clonotype: With a much larger clone just one base away, this may be a read error. This chain links TRBV6-2 or TRBV6-3 with TRBJ1-2; D remains ambiguous. The CDR3 contains 13 residues. In germline, CDR1 is MNHEY, CDR2 SVGEGT. V shed 4 bases and J shed 5 bases, with 11 bases lying between them. In DNA form, the CDR3 reads TGTGCCAGCAGTTGCTCTGAAACTTATGGCTACACCTTC. This encodes CASSCSETYGYTF.

Many counts were recorded for this clonotype. This rearrangement joins TRBV18 to TRBJ2-7; a possible D gene is TRBD1 (5 bases). V was trimmed by 0 bases and J by 0 bases, leaving 15 bases between them. The CDR3 length is 17 residues. Germline V CDR1 and CDR2: KGHSH, LQKENI. The CDR3 protein is CASSPPRGTGSSYEQYF. The DNA for the CDR3 is TGTGCCAGCTCACCACCGAGAGGAACAGGAAGCTCCTACGAGCAGTACTTC. The entire variable domain, with the rest obtained from reference TRBV18 and TRBJ2-7, is as follows: NAGVMQNPRHLVRRRGQEARLRCSPMKGHSHVYWYRQLPEEGLKFMVYLQKENIIDESGMPKERFSAEFPKEGPSILRIQQVVRGDSAAYFCASSPPRGTGSSYEQYFGPGTRLTVT.

A few counts support this clonotype. V gene TRBV4-2 combines with J gene TRBJ1-4; no clear D gene. Germline V gene lookup returns CDR1 LGHNA and CDR2 YNFKEQ. The V and J ends lost 2 bases and 8 bases respectively, with 15 bases between them. The CDR3 has 15 residues. CDR3 bases: TGTGCCAGCAGCCAATTGGAAGGCCCTACAGAAAAACTGTTTTTT. It encodes CASSQLEGPTEKLFF.

This clonotype is medium-sized in the sample. The rearrangement joins TRBV18 to TRBJ2-1; TRBD2 is a possible D gene (5 bases). Trimming took off 1 base at V and 7 bases at J, with 11 bases between the two ends. CDR3 length: 14 amino acids. Germline loops: CDR1 KGHSH, CDR2 LQKENI. The CDR3 region is CASSPRNGENEQFF. The CDR3 DNA is TGTGCCAGCTCACCACGCAATGGGGAGAATGAGCAGTTCTTC.

The chain combines TRBV29-1 with TRBJ1-4; TRBD1 aligns across 9 bases. Germline CDR1 is SQVTM and CDR2 is ANQGSEA. The CDR3 is 15 amino acids. V was pared by 6 bases and J by 4 bases, with 9 bases of the junction left unmatched. The CDR3 spells CSVMDRGACNEKLFF. CDR3 in DNA: TGCAGCGTCATGGACAGGGGCGCGTGTAATGAAAAACTGTTTTTT.

Judged by abundance, this clonotype is medium-sized (0.01 to 0.1%). This chain links TRBV30 with TRBJ2-5; 9 bases map to TRBD2. The CDR3 has 14 amino acids. In germline, CDR1 is GTSNPN, CDR2 SVGIG (reference sequence). V shed 0 bases, J shed 3 bases, and the junction held 2 bases outside the gene matches. Written as DNA, the CDR3 is TGTGCCTGGAGTGTACGACTAGCGGAAGAGACCCAGTACTTC. Protein sequence: CAWSVRLAEETQYF.

By sample share, this clonotype is medium-sized. The V gene is TRBV18, the J gene TRBJ1-4; 7 bases match TRBD1. This CDR3 comprises 13 residues. The V gene end was trimmed by 8 bases and the J gene end by 4 bases; junction bases not matched to a gene: 4. The germline V gene encodes CDR1 KGHSH and CDR2 LQKENI. Written as DNA, the CDR3 is TGTGCCAGCGCCGGGACAGATAATGAAAAACTGTTTTTT. Its protein is CASAGTDNEKLFF.

By share, this clonotype counts as medium-sized. The genes are TRBV29-1 and TRBJ1-2; no clear D gene. V was pared by 3 bases and J by 1 base, with 12 bases between. This CDR3 contains 14 residues. Germline V gene lookup returns CDR1 SQVTM and CDR2 ANQGSEA. CDR3 DNA sequence: TGCAGCGTTGAGCTGAACGAGGGTAACTATGGCTACACCTTC. Amino acids: CSVELNEGNYGYTF.

This clonotype occurred a few times. The chain employs TRBV20-1 and TRBJ2-2; TRBD1 matches 8 bases. Trimming removed 2 bases from V and 6 bases from J; junction bases left unmatched: 11. CDR3 size: 16 residues. Germline V lookup: CDR1 DFQATT, CDR2 SNEGSKA (reference sequence). The CDR3 sequence: CSARLRDRTRAGELFF. The CDR3 DNA reads TGCAGTGCTAGACTCCGGGACAGGACTCGGGCCGGGGAGCTGTTTTTT.

This clonotype has a handful of counts. CDR3: CSASRQGSNTGELFF. DNA for the CDR3: TGCAGTGCTAGTCGACAGGGCTCGAACACCGGGGAGCTGTTTTTT. The chain couples TRBV20-1 to TRBJ2-2; TRBD1 matches 7 bases. Losses at the gene ends were 3 bases for V and 0 bases for J; bases not matched to a gene: 4. In germline, CDR1 is DFQATT, CDR2 SNEGSKA (reference sequence). CDR3 size: 15 residues.

This clonotype was found many times. The chain couples TRBV20-1 to TRBJ2-7; D is perhaps TRBD2 (5 bases). V was shortened by 0 bases and J by 7 bases, with 16 bases between the two germline ends. The CDR3 length is 14 residues. CDR1 is DFQATT and CDR2 is SNEGSKA in the germline V gene (reference sequence). The CDR3 region is CSARDVEGPREQYF. For the CDR3, the DNA is TGCAGTGCTAGAGATGTAGAGGGCCCACGGGAGCAGTACTTC.

This clonotype was detected many times. The V gene is TRBV4-2, the J gene TRBJ2-1; tentatively, D is TRBD2 (7 bases). The V end lost 0 bases, the J end lost 3 bases, and 12 bases lay between the germline ends. The length of the CDR3 is 16 residues. Germline assignment: CDR1 LGHNA and CDR2 YNFKEQ. The CDR3 nucleotides are TGTGCCAGCAGCCAAGAAGAAGGGGGGGTCTACAATGAGCAGTTCTTC. It translates to CASSQEEGGVYNEQFF.